This TCR beta chain was observed in a study of cytomegalovirus exposure and HLA in healthy donors. Background on the study: Unique TCRs from HLA-typed donors, 80 million to 100 million of them, were held in an early data release.

PCR used 60 Vbeta primers and 13 Jbeta primers. The table came from immunoSEQ multiplex PCR; TCRdb's copy has only in-frame clones and leaves some out. Among roughly 170,000 clones listed, around 81% were seen once. Those who donated were healthy bone marrow donors. Sequenced sample: PBMCs. The clonotype was recovered from a woman in her 30s in good health and CMV-seronegative.

CDR3 amino acids: CASRRTGSYEQYF. The CDR3 bases are TGCGCCAGCCGAAGGACAGGGAGCTACGAGCAGTACTTC. This chain connects TRBV5-1 to TRBJ2-7; 8 nucleotides line up with TRBD1. CDR1 and CDR2 from the germline V gene are SGHRS and YFSETQ. J lost 3 bases, V lost 7 bases, and 6 bases had no gene match. This CDR3 region has 13 residues. Using reference TRBV5-1 and TRBJ2-7 for the parts outside the CDR3, the full variable domain is KAGVTQTPRYLIKTRGQQVTLSCSPISGHRSVSWYQQTPGQGLQFLFEYFSETQRNKGNFPGRFSGRQFSNSRSEMNVSTLELGDSALYLCASRRTGSYEQYFGPGTRLTVT.